Each of the 4 T cell receptor beta chains below was sequenced from the same sample in a study of long-term antiretroviral therapy in people with HIV. Sequencing relied on immunoSEQ assay v3.0, run at survey level. Clones were sequenced by immunoSEQ multiplex PCR, and TCRdb holds only the in-frame ones, with some missing. The sample holds tens of thousands of clones, approximately 86% seen once. Sample: unsorted PBMCs, taken 0.1 years before starting antiretroviral therapy. The receptors here all came from a woman in her 50s with HIV.

The gene calls are TRBV11-3 and TRBJ2-1; the D gene could be TRBD1 or TRBD2 (5 bases each). The germline V gene encodes CDR1 SGHNT and CDR2 YENEEA. The V end was cut by 4 bases, the J end by 10 bases, with 23 bases between. The CDR3 extends over 16 amino acids. The CDR3 here is CASSSWYGDRSGEQFF. CDR3 bases: TGTGCCAGCAGCTCCTGGTACGGGGACCGATCTGGGGAGCAGTTCTTC.

This clone has only one observation. The rearrangement joins TRBV9 to TRBJ2-3; TRBD2 matches 7 bases. Looked up from germline, CDR1 is SGDLS and CDR2 is YYNGEE. The V and J ends lost 2 bases and 2 bases, in that order; junction bases with no gene match: 8. The CDR3 has 16 residues. Written as DNA, the CDR3 is TGTGCCAGCAGCGTCAGGACCGGGAGGTCCACAGATACGCAGTATTTT. Its protein is CASSVRTGRSTDTQYF.

V gene TRBV5-8 combines with J gene TRBJ1-1; tentative D call: TRBD1 (5 bases). CDR1 SGHTS and CDR2 YDEGEE come from the germline V gene. The CDR3 covers 16 residues. The germline V and J ends were trimmed by 3 bases and 4 bases, with 19 bases remaining between them. The DNA for the CDR3 is TGTGCCAGCAGCTCCCGGGCGGGGCTGGGTCGCACTGAAGCTTTCTTT. Amino acid sequence: CASSSRAGLGRTEAFF.

J is TRBJ2-7 and V is TRBV9; 7 positions agree with TRBD2. With V trimmed by 4 bases and J by 1 base, 8 bases remained unmatched. The CDR3 loop spans 15 amino acids. Germline values: CDR1 SGDLS, CDR2 YYNGEE. For the CDR3, the DNA is TGTGCCAGCAGCTTCCGGGATAGCGGGTCCTACGAGCAGTACTTC. Encoded protein: CASSFRDSGSYEQYF.